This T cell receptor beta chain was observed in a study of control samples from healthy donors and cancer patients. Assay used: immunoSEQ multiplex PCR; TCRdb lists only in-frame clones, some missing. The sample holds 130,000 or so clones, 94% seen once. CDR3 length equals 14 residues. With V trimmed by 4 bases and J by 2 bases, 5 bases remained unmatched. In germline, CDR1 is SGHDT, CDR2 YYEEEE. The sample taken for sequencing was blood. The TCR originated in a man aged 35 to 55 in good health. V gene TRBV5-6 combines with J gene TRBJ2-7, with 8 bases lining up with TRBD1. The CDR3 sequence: CASSLWTGTYEQYF. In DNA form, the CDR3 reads TGTGCCAGCAGCCTATGGACAGGGACCTACGAGCAGTACTTC.